These 22 T cell receptor beta chains share one sample of origin, sequenced in a study of T cells in Graves' hyperthyroidism and ophthalmopathy. Amplification targeted TCR beta CDR3 regions from RNA transcripts. HTBI primers were the set used in a first-round RT-PCR of the TCR CDR3. TCRdb called the multiplex PCR reads again in MiXCR, with one record for every CDR3 protein. This table has fewer than 900,000 distinct CDR3 sequences, roughly 15% appearing once. Sequenced sample: blood. These receptors all come from a man between 18 and 35 years old with Graves' hyperthyroidism.

V gene TRBV2 combines with J gene TRBJ2-5, with D unresolved. This CDR3 has 12 amino acids. Trimming took 10 bases from V and 3 from J, leaving 12 bases between them. Germline CDR1 is SNHLY and CDR2 is FYNNEI. CDR3 residues: CATGREKETQYF. CDR3 DNA sequence: TGTGCCACCGGACGTGAAAAAGAGACCCAGTACTTC.

This clonotype showed up many times. The J gene is TRBJ2-1, the V gene TRBV29-1, with 10 bases matching TRBD2. Trimming took 6 bases from V and 9 from J; bases not matched to a gene: 5. This CDR3 comprises 12 residues. Germline V gives CDR1 SQVTM, CDR2 ANQGSEA. CDR3 DNA sequence: TGCAGCGTAGTAGCGGGAGGCGGTGAGCAGTTCTTC. Protein product: CSVVAGGGEQFF.

This clonotype was counted at least ten times. DNA of the CDR3: TGTGCCAGCAGTCCAGGGACTAGCGGGAGGGGCGATTACAATGAGCAGTTCTTC. It specifies CASSPGTSGRGDYNEQFF. The rearrangement links TRBV28 to TRBJ2-1, with 16 bases identical to TRBD2. The CDR3 consists of 18 residues. The V gene end was trimmed by 5 bases and the J gene end by 4 bases; junction bases not matched to a gene: 8. Looked up from germline, CDR1 is MDHEN and CDR2 is SYDVKM.

The V call is TRBV7-3, the J call TRBJ2-1; 10 positions agree with TRBD2. Germline V gene lookup returns CDR1 SGHTA and CDR2 FQGTGA. Unmatched junction bases numbered 9, after V lost 5 bases and J lost 5 bases. The CDR3 covers 16 residues. In DNA, the CDR3 is TGTGCCAGCAGCCGTTCTAGCGGGAGTGCCCACAATGAGCAGTTCTTC. Translation gives CASSRSSGSAHNEQFF. The full variable domain, completed using reference TRBV7-3 and TRBJ2-1, is GAGVSQTPSNKVTEKGKYVELRCDPISGHTALYWYRQSLGQGPEFLIYFQGTGAADDSGLPNDRFFAVRPEGSVSTLKIQRTERGDSAVYLCASSRSSGSAHNEQFFGPGTRLTVL.

This chain uses TRBV4-3 with TRBJ2-1; maybe TRBD2 (5 bases). The CDR3 consists of 18 residues. The germline gives CDR1 LGHNA, CDR2 YSLEER. V lost 1 base, J lost 7 bases, and 23 bases lay in between. CDR3 amino acids: CASSQALGGTRARNEQFF. In DNA form, the CDR3 reads TGCGCCAGCAGCCAAGCCCTCGGAGGAACCCGGGCGAGGAATGAGCAGTTCTTC.

The V and J genes are TRBV20-1 and TRBJ2-3; tentatively, D is TRBD1 or TRBD2 (5 bases each). V lost 3 bases and J lost 5, with 9 bases in between. The CDR3 is made up of 12 amino acids. In germline, CDR1 is DFQATT, CDR2 SNEGSKA (reference sequence). In nucleotides, the CDR3 is TGCAGTGCTAGCGGGACGGTAGATACGCAGTATTTT. Protein sequence: CSASGTVDTQYF.

The chain combines TRBV5-1 with TRBJ2-4; 8 bases are a match to TRBD1. Trimming took 4 bases from V and 6 from J; bases not matched to a gene: 6. CDR1 and CDR2 from the germline V gene are SGHRS and YFSETQ. The CDR3 runs to 14 residues. The CDR3 coding sequence is TGCGCCAGCAGCGACGGACAGGGTGGAAACATTCAGTACTTC. Translated: CASSDGQGGNIQYF.

This clonotype occurred many times. This chain links TRBV2 with TRBJ2-1, with 14 positions matching TRBD2. In germline, CDR1 is SNHLY, CDR2 FYNNEI. V was clipped by 6 bases and J by 8 bases; unmatched bases: 6. The CDR3 is made up of 15 amino acids. DNA of the CDR3: TGTGCCAGCAGCAAAGGGACTAGCGGGAGTCATGAGCAGTTCTTC. Its protein is CASSKGTSGSHEQFF.

This clonotype was detected many times. Germline is not matched at one junction end, which may reflect a read error. This chain connects TRBV7-2 to TRBJ2-3; 9 bases map to TRBD2. The CDR3 is 14 residues long. Germline-derived CDR1 and CDR2 are SGHTA and FQGNSA. CDR3 bases: TGTGCCAGCAGCTTGTCTAGCGGGGCAGATGCGCAGTATTTT. This translates into CASSLSSGADAQYF. The entire variable domain, with the rest obtained from reference TRBV7-2 and TRBJ2-3, is as follows: GAGVSQSPSNKVTEKGKDVELRCDPISGHTALYWYRQSLGQGLEFLIYFQGNSAPDKSGLPSDRFSAERTGGSVSTLTIQRTQQEDSAVYLCASSLSSGADAQYFGPGTRLTVL.

This clonotype was detected once. V and J are TRBV7-2 and TRBJ1-4; TRBD1 matches at 9 bases. Germline V gene lookup returns CDR1 SGHTA and CDR2 FQGNSA. After removal of 4 bases from V and 4 bases from J, the junction contained 7 bases not matched to a gene. This CDR3 is 16 amino acids long. The DNA of the CDR3 is TGTGCCAGCAGCTCTTCTCCGGGACAGGGTAATGAAAAACTGTTTTTT. As protein: CASSSSPGQGNEKLFF.

The chain carries TRBV29-1 and TRBJ2-5, with 11 bases lining up with TRBD1. The V and J ends lost 7 bases and 3 bases, in that order; junction bases with no gene match: 7. CDR1 SQVTM and CDR2 ANQGSEA come from the germline V gene. The CDR3 consists of 14 residues. CDR3: CSAIPGQGEETQYF. The CDR3 bases are TGCAGCGCCATTCCGGGACAGGGGGAAGAGACCCAGTACTTC.

The sample holds many counts of this clonotype. This chain connects TRBV7-2 to TRBJ2-3, with 9 bases lining up with TRBD1. The J segment lost 4 bases and the V segment lost 5 bases, leaving 10 bases of the junction unmatched. Per germline, CDR1 SGHTA and CDR2 FQGNSA. The CDR3 is made up of 16 amino acids. CDR3 nucleotides: TGTGCCAGCAGCCCGGTGGGACAGGGACAATCAGATACGCAGTATTTT. Translating gives CASSPVGQGQSDTQYF. Using reference TRBV7-2 and TRBJ2-3 for the parts outside the CDR3, the full variable domain is GAGVSQSPSNKVTEKGKDVELRCDPISGHTALYWYRQSLGQGLEFLIYFQGNSAPDKSGLPSDRFSAERTGGSVSTLTIQRTQQEDSAVYLCASSPVGQGQSDTQYFGPGTRLTVL.

The chain links TRBV20-1 to TRBJ2-5, with 11 bases fitting TRBD2. The CDR3 spans 15 residues. Germline V gene data show CDR1 as DFQATT and CDR2 as SNEGSKA (reference sequence). The ends lost 5 bases at V and 4 bases at J; junction bases unmatched: 9. CDR3 in DNA: TGCAGTGCTCAGGGTACTAGCGGGAGTTCAGAGACCCAGTACTTC. This encodes CSAQGTSGSSETQYF.

This clonotype was seen at least ten times. This sequence joins TRBV28 and TRBJ2-3; 8 bases align to TRBD1. The CDR3 loop spans 16 amino acids. Germline CDR1 reads MDHEN; CDR2 reads SYDVKM. V shed 6 bases, J shed 5 bases, and the junction held 13 bases outside the gene matches. The CDR3: CASRSPGRGLGDTQYF. Written as DNA, the CDR3 is TGTGCCAGCAGGTCACCGGGCAGGGGGCTGGGAGATACGCAGTATTTT.

This clonotype was observed at least ten times. This chain uses TRBV7-9 with TRBJ2-1; a possible D gene is TRBD1 (6 bases). This CDR3 comprises 15 residues. V lost 3 bases, J lost 4 bases, and 13 bases lay in between. CDR1 and CDR2 (germline): SEHNR, FQNEAQ (reference sequence). The CDR3 DNA reads as TGTGCCAGCAGCTTGCCACCTACAGGGTACAATGAGCAGTTCTTC. It is translated as CASSLPPTGYNEQFF.

This clonotype was seen at least ten times. The chain combines TRBV6-2 or TRBV6-3 with TRBJ2-7, with 8 bases aligning to TRBD1. CDR3 length equals 14 residues. The junction had 11 bases not matched to a gene; V was cut back by 10 bases and J by 3 bases. CDR1 is MNHEY and CDR2 is SVGEGT in the germline V gene. The CDR3 DNA follows: TGTGCCACTAGGGGCCAGGGGGCTTACTACGAGCAGTACTTC. Translated: CATRGQGAYYEQYF.

This rearrangement joins TRBV6-1 to TRBJ2-7; 14 bases fit TRBD2. Germline CDR1 reads MNHNS; CDR2 reads SASEGT. The CDR3 is made up of 18 amino acids. V lost 4 bases and J lost 0; bases outside the gene matches: 8. In DNA, the CDR3 is TGTGCCAGCAGTGGGGGACTAGCGGGAGAGCCTAGCTCCTACGAGCAGTACTTC. It is translated as CASSGGLAGEPSSYEQYF.

The J gene is TRBJ1-1, the V gene TRBV5-5; 10 nucleotides agree with TRBD1. The germline gives CDR1 SGHKS, CDR2 YYEKEE (reference sequence). V dropped 7 bases and J dropped 5; count of bases not matched to a gene: 11. The CDR3 totals 15 residues. CDR3 amino acids: CASVVPGQGNTEAFF. In DNA form, the CDR3 reads TGTGCCAGCGTCGTCCCGGGACAGGGGAATACTGAAGCTTTCTTT.

This clonotype showed up many times. Written as DNA, the CDR3 is TGTGCCAGCAGTTTCGAGGCGGGAGTTTCCTACGAGCAGTACTTC. Residues: CASSFEAGVSYEQYF. The chain joins TRBV12-3 or TRBV12-4 to TRBJ2-7, with 7 bases matching TRBD2. V lost 3 bases to trimming and J lost 1 base; unmatched junction nucleotides: 6. The CDR3 extends over 15 amino acids.

Many counts were recorded for this clonotype. The V gene is TRBV12-3 or TRBV12-4, the J gene TRBJ2-5; 8 bases are a match to TRBD2. The CDR3 runs to 16 residues. J was trimmed by 5 bases and V by 5 bases; bases with no gene match: 13. CDR3 loop: CASSPGTRGGGETQYF. DNA of the CDR3: TGTGCCAGCAGTCCCGGGACTAGAGGGGGGGGTGAGACCCAGTACTTC.

This clonotype was seen ten or more times. The V and J genes are TRBV5-1 and TRBJ2-1, with unresolved D. The germline CDR1 and CDR2 sequences are SGHRS and YFSETQ. Trimming cost V 4 bases and J 3 bases, with 11 bases left between them. This CDR3 has 14 residues. The CDR3 DNA reads as TGCGCCAGCAGCGCTTTGGGGAACTACAATGAGCAGTTCTTC. Protein: CASSALGNYNEQFF.

This clonotype was seen ten or more times. The chain employs TRBV20-1 and TRBJ2-7, with TRBD1 identical over 9 bases. The CDR3 is 13 amino acids. The germline V gene encodes CDR1 DFQATT and CDR2 SNEGSKA (reference sequence). The CDR3 nucleotides read TGCAGGACACTGGACAGGGGTACCTACGAGCAGTACTTC. Translating it yields CRTLDRGTYEQYF.